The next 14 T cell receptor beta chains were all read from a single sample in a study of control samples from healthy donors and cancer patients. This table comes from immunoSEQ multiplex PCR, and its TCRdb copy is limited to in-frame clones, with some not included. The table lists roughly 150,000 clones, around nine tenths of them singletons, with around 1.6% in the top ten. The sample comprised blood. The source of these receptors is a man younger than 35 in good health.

CDR3 sequence (DNA): TGTGCCAGCAGTAGTCCTTCTCGTGTAGGGGGCATGAACACTGAAGCTTTCTTT. It yields the protein CASSSPSRVGGMNTEAFF. The rearrangement links TRBV28 to TRBJ1-1; 7 bases fit TRBD1. In germline, CDR1 is MDHEN, CDR2 SYDVKM. The CDR3 runs to 18 residues. Trimming removed 5 bases from V and 0 bases from J; junction bases left unmatched: 15.

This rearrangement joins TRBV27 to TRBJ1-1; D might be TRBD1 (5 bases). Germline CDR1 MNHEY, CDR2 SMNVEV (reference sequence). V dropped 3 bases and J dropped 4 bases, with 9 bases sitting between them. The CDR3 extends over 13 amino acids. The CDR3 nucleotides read TGTGCCAGCAGTTTGGCAGGGCTCACTGAAGCTTTCTTT. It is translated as CASSLAGLTEAFF.

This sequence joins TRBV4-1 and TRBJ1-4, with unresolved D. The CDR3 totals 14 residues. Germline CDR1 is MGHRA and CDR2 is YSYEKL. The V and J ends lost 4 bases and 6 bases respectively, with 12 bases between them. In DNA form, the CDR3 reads TGCGCCAGCAGCCTGGCGGGGAAGGATGAAAAACTGTTTTTT. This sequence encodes CASSLAGKDEKLFF.

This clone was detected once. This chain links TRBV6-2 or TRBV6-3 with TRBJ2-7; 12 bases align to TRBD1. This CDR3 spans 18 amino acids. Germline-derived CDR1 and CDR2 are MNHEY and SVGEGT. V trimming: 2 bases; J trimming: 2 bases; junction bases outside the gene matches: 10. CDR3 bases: TGTGCCAGCAGTTACGAGATGCTCCGGGACAGGGGGCCCTACGAGCAGTACTTC. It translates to CASSYEMLRDRGPYEQYF.

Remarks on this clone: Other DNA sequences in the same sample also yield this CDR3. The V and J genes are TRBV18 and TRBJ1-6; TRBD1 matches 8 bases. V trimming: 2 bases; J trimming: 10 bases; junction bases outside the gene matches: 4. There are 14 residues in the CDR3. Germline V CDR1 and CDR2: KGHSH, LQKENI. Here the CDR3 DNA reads TGTGCCAGCTCACCAAGCAGGGGGCGGTCACCCCTCCACTTT. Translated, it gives CASSPSRGRSPLHF.

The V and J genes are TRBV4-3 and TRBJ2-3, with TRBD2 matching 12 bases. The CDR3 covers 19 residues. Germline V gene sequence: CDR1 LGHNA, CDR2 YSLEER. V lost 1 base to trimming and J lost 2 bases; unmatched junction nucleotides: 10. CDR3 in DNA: TGCGCCAGCAGCCAAGTTCCTAGCGGGGGGGCGGGGGCCACAGATACGCAGTATTTT. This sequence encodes CASSQVPSGGAGATDTQYF.

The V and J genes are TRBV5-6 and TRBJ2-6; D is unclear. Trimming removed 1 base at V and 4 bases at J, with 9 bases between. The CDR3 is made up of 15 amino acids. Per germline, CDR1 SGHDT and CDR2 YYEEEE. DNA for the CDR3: TGTGCCAGCAGCTTGTACGGTTCCGGGGCCAACGTCCTGACTTTC. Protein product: CASSLYGSGANVLTF.

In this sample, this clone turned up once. As DNA, the CDR3 is TGTGCCAGCAGCTATTCCGGGACTAGTGACAATGAGCAGTTCTTC. Encoded protein: CASSYSGTSDNEQFF. J is TRBJ2-1 and V is TRBV11-3, with 8 bases lining up with TRBD2. The V segment lost 4 bases and the J segment 5 bases; nucleotides outside the gene matches: 7. The germline V gene encodes CDR1 SGHNT and CDR2 YENEEA. The CDR3 loop spans 15 amino acids.

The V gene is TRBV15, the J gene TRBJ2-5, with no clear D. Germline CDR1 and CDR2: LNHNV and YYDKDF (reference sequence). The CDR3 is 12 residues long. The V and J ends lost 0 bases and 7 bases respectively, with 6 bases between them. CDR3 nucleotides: TGTGCCACCAGCAGAGATACCGGGACCCAGTACTTC. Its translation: CATSRDTGTQYF.

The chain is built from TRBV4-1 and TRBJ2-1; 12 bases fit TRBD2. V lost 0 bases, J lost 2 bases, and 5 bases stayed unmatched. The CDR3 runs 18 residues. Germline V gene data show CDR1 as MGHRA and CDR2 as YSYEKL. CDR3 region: CASSQDLTSGGPYNEQFF. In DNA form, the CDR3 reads TGCGCCAGCAGCCAAGATCTAACTAGCGGGGGGCCCTACAATGAGCAGTTCTTC.

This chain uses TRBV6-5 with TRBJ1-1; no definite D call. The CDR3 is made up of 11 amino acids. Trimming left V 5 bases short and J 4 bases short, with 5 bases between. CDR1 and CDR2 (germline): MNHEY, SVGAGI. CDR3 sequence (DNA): TGTGCCAGCAGTCAATTCACTGAAGCTTTCTTT. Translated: CASSQFTEAFF.

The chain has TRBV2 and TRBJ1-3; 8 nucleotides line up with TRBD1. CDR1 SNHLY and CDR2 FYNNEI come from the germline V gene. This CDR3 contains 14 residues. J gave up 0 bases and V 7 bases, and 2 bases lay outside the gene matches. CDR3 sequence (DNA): TGTGCCAGCAAGACAGGGGTCTCTGGAAACACCATATATTTT. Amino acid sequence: CASKTGVSGNTIYF.

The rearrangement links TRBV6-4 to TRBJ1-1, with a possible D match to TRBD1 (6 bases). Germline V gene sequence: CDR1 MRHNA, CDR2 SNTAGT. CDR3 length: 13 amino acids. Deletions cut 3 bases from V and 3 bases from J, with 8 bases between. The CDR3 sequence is CASSDQGYTEAFF. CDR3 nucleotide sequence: TGTGCCAGCAGTGATCAGGGGTACACTGAAGCTTTCTTT.

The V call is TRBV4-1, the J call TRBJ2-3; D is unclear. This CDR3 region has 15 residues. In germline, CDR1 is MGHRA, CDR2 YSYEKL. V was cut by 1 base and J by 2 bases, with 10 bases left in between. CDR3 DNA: TGCGCCAGCAGCCAAGTATGGGTTCCCACAGATACGCAGTATTTT. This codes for CASSQVWVPTDTQYF.